Given below is one T cell receptor beta chain in context. TCRdb's table, derived via immunoSEQ multiplex PCR, lists solely in-frame clones and lacks some. The sample consists of 70,000 or so clones, 76% of them appearing once. This entry belongs to a study of blood T cell repertoires in COVID-19. The sample comprised peripheral blood. This receptor was obtained from a man between 60 and 75 years old with COVID-19, enrolled during active disease.

CDR3 nucleotides: TGTGCCAGTAGGGACAGGATTGCCAAAAACATTCAGTACTTC. The encoded protein is CASRDRIAKNIQYF. This sequence joins TRBV19 and TRBJ2-4, with 7 bases aligning to TRBD1. CDR1 LNHDA and CDR2 SQIVND come from the germline V gene (reference sequence). The J segment lost 1 base and the V segment lost 6 bases, leaving 3 bases of the junction unmatched. There are 14 residues in the CDR3.